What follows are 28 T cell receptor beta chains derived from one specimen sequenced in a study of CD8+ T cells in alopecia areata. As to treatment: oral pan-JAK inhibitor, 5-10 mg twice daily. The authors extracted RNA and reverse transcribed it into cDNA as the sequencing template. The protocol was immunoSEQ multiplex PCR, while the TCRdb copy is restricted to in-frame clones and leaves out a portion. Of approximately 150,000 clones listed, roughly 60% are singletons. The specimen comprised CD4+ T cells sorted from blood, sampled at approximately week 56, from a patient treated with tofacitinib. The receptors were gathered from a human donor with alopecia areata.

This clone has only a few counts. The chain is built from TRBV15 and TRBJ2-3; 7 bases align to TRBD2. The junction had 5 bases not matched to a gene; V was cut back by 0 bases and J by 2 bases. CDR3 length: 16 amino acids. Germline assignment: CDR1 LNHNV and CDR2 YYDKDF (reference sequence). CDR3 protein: CATSREAGRVTDTQYF. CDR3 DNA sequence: TGTGCCACCAGCAGAGAAGCGGGGAGGGTCACAGATACGCAGTATTTT.

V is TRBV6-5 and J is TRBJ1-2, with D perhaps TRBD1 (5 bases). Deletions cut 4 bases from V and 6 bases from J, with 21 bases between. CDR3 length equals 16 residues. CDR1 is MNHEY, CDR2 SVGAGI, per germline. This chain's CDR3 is CASSSGGPASRDGYTF. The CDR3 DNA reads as TGTGCCAGCAGTTCGGGGGGTCCGGCTAGCAGAGATGGCTACACCTTC.

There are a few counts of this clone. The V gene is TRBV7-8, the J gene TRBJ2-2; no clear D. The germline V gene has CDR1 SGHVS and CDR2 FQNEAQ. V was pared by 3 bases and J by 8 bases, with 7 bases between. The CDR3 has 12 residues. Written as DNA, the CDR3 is TGTGCCAGCAGCTTCCCCAAAGGGGAGCTGTTTTTT. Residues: CASSFPKGELFF.

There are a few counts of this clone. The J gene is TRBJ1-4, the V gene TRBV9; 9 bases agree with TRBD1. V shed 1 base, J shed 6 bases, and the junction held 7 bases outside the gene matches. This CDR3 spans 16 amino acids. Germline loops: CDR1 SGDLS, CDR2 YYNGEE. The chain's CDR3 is CASSVTGGGRDEKLFF. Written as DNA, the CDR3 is TGTGCCAGCAGCGTAACAGGGGGCGGTCGTGATGAAAAACTGTTTTTT.

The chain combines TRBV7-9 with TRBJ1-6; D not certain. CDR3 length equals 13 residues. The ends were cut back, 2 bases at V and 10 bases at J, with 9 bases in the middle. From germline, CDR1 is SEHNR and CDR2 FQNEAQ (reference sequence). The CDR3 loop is CASSLKTPSPLHF. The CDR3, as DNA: TGTGCCAGCAGCTTAAAAACCCCATCACCCCTCCACTTT.

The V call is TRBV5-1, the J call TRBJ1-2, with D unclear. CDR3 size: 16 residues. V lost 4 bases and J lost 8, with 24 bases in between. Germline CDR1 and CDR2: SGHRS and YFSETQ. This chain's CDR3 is CASSPRLRMNEGGYTF. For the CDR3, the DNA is TGCGCCAGCAGCCCCCGTCTCAGAATGAACGAAGGCGGCTACACCTTC.

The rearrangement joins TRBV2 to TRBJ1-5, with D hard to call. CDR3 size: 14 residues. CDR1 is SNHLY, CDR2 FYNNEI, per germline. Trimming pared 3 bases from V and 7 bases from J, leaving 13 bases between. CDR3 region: CASSDLNSGQPQHF. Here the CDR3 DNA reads TGTGCCAGCAGTGACCTTAACAGCGGCCAGCCCCAGCATTTT.

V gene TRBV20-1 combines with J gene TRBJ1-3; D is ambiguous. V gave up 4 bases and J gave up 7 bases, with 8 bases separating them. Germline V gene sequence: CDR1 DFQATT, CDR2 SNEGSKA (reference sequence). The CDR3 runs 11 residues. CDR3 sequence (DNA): TGCAGTGCTATGTGGCAGAACACCATATATTTT. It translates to CSAMWQNTIYF.

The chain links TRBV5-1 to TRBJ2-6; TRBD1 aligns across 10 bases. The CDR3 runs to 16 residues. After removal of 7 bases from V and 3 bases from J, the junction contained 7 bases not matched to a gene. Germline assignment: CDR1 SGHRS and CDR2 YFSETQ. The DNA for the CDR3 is TGCGCCAGCCCCCAGACAGGGGGCGATGGGGCCAACGTCCTGACTTTC. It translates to CASPQTGGDGANVLTF.

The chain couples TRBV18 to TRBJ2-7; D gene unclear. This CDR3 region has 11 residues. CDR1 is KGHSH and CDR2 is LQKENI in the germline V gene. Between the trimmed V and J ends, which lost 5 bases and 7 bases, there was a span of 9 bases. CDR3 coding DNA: TGTGCCAGCTCAAAGTCGGATGAGCAGTACTTC. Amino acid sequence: CASSKSDEQYF.

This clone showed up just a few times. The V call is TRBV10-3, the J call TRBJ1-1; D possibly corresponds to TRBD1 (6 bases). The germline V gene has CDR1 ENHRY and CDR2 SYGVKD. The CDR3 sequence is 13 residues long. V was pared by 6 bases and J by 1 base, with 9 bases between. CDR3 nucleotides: TGTGCCATCAGGATGACAGGGAACACTGAAGCTTTCTTT. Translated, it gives CAIRMTGNTEAFF.

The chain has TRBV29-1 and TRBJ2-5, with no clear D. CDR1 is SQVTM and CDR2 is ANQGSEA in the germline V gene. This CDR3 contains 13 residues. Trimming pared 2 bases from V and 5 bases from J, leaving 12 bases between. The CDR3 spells CSVENTLGETQYF. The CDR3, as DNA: TGCAGCGTTGAAAACACCCTCGGGGAGACCCAGTACTTC.

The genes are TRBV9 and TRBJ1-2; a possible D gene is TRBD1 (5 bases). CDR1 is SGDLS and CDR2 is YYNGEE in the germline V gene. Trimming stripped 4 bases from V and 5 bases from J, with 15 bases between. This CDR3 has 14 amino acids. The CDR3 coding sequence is TGTGCCAGCAGCCCCTCGGCAGGGCGGTATGGCTACACCTTC. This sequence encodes CASSPSAGRYGYTF.

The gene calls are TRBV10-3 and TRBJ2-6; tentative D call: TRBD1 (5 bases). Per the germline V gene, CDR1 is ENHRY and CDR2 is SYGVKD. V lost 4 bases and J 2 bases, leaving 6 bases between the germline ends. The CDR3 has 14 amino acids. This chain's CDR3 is CAISAGPGANVLTF. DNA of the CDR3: TGTGCCATCAGTGCAGGGCCTGGGGCCAACGTCCTGACTTTC.

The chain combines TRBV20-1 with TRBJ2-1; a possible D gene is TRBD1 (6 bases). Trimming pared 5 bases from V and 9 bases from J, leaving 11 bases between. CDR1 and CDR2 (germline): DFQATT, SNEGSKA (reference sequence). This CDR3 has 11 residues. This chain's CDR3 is CSALRTVEQFF. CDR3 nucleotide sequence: TGCAGTGCTCTACGGACAGTTGAGCAGTTCTTC.

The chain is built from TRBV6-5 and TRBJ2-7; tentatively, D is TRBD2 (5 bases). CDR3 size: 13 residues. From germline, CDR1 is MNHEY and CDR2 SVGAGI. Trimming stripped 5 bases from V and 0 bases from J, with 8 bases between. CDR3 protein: CASSNGVSYEQYF. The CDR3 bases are TGTGCCAGCAGTAACGGGGTCTCCTACGAGCAGTACTTC.

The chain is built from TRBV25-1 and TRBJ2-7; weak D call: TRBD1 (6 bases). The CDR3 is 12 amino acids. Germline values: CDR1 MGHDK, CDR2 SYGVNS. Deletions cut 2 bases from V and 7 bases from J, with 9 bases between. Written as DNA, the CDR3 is TGTGCCAGCAGTGAAGGACAGTTAGAGCAGTACTTC. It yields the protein CASSEGQLEQYF.

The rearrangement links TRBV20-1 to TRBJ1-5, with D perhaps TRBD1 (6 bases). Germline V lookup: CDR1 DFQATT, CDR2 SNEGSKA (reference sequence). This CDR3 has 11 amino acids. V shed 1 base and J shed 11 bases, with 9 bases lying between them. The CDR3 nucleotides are TGCAGTGCTAGAGGCGGACAGACCCAGCATTTT. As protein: CSARGGQTQHF.

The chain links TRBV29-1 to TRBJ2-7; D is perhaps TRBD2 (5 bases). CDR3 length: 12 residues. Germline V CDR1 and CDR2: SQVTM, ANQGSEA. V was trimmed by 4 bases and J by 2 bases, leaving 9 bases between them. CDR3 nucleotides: TGCAGCGTTGCAAGCGGTACCTACGAGCAGTACTTC. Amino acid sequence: CSVASGTYEQYF.

The CDR3 is CATSGEQGEAQHF. CDR3 sequence (DNA): TGTGCCACCAGCGGGGAACAGGGTGAAGCCCAGCATTTT. The V gene is TRBV15, the J gene TRBJ1-5; D perhaps matches TRBD1 (6 bases). V dropped 5 bases and J dropped 11 bases, with 16 bases sitting between them. CDR1 is LNHNV and CDR2 is YYDKDF in the germline V gene (reference sequence). The CDR3 spans 13 residues.

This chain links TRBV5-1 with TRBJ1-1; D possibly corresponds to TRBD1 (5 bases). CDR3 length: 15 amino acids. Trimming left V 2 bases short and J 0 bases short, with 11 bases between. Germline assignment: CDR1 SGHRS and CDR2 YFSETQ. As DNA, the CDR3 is TGCGCCAGCAGCTTATCGGACACACTGAACACTGAAGCTTTCTTT. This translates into CASSLSDTLNTEAFF.

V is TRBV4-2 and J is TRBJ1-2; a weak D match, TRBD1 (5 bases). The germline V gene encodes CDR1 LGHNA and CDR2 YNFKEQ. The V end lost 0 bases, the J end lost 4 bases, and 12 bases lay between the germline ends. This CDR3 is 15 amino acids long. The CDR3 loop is CASSQDYGHSYGYTF. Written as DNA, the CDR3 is TGTGCCAGCAGCCAAGACTACGGACACTCCTATGGCTACACCTTC.

CDR3: CASSPGTGTEAFF. CDR3 sequence (DNA): TGCGCCAGCAGCCCTGGGACAGGCACTGAAGCTTTCTTT. This rearrangement joins TRBV5-1 to TRBJ1-1; 8 nucleotides align to TRBD1. The trim removed 4 bases at V and 4 bases at J, leaving 3 bases unmatched. Germline V CDR1 and CDR2: SGHRS, YFSETQ. This CDR3 is 13 amino acids long.

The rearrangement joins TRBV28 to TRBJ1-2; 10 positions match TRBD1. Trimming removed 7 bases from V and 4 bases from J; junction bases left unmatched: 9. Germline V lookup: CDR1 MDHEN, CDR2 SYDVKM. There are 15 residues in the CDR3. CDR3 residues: CASNPDRGRTYGYTF. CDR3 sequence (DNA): TGTGCCAGCAATCCTGACAGGGGGCGAACCTATGGCTACACCTTC.

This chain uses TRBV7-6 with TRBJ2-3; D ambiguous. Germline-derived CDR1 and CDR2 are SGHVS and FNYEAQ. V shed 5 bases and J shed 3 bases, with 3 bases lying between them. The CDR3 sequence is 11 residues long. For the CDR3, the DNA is TGTGCCAGCAGCGTAACAGATACGCAGTATTTT. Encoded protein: CASSVTDTQYF.

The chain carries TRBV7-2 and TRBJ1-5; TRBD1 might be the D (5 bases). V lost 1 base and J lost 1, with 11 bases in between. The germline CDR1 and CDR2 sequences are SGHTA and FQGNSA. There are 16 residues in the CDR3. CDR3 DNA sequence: TGTGCCAGCAGCTTAGGGGCCTACAGGAGCAATCAGCCCCAGCATTTT. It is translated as CASSLGAYRSNQPQHF.

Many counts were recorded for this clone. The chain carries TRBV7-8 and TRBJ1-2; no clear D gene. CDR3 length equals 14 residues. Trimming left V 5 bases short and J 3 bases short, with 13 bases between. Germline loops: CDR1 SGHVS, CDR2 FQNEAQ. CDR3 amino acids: CASSRREGDYGYTF. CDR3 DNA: TGTGCCAGCAGCCGGAGAGAGGGCGACTATGGCTACACCTTC.

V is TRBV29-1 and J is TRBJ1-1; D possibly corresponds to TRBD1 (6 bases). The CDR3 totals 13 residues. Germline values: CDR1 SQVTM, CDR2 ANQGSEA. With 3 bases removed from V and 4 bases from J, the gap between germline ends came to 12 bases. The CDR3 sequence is CSVDDRIFTEAFF. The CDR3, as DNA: TGCAGCGTTGACGACAGGATCTTCACTGAAGCTTTCTTT.